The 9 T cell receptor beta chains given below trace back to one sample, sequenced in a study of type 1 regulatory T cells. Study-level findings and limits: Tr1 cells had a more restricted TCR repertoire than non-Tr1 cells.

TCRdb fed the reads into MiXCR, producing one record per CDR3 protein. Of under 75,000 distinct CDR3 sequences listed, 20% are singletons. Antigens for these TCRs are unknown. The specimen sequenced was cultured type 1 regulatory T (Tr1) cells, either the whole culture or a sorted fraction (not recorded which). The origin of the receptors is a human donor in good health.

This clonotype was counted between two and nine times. In nucleotides, the CDR3 is TGTGCCAGCAGCCGGACAGGAATGGCCTACGAGCAGTACTTC. Translated, it gives CASSRTGMAYEQYF. The chain is built from TRBV12-3 or TRBV12-4 and TRBJ2-7; TRBD1 aligns across 7 bases. The junction had 7 bases not matched to a gene; V was cut back by 6 bases and J by 2 bases. This CDR3 has 14 residues.

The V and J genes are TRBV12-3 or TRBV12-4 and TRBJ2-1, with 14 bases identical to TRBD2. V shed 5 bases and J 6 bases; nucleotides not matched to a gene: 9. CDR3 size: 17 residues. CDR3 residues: CASSPLPGLAGVNEQFF. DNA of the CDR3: TGTGCCAGCAGTCCATTACCGGGACTAGCGGGAGTCAATGAGCAGTTCTTC.

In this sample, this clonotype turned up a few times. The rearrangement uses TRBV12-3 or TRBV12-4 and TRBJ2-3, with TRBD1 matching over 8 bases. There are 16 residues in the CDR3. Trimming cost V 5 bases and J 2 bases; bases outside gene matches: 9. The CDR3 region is CASSRNTGGNTDTQYF. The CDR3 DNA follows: TGTGCCAGCAGTCGAAACACAGGGGGTAACACAGATACGCAGTATTTT.

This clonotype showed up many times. For the CDR3, the DNA is TGTGCCAGCAGCGCCGGGACTGTGAAAGGAGAGCAGTACTTC. Encoded protein: CASSAGTVKGEQYF. The J gene is TRBJ2-7, the V gene TRBV5-5, with D possibly TRBD2 on 6 matching bases. Germline assignment: CDR1 SGHKS and CDR2 YYEKEE (reference sequence). V was pared by 4 bases and J by 7 bases, with 18 bases between. The CDR3 sequence is 14 residues long.

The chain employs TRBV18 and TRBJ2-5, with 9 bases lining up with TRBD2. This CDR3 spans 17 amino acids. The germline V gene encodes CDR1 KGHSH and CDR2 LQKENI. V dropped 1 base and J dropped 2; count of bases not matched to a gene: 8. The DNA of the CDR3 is TGTGCCAGCTCACCACAGGGGGCTAGCGGGACGCAAGAGACCCAGTACTTC. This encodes CASSPQGASGTQETQYF.

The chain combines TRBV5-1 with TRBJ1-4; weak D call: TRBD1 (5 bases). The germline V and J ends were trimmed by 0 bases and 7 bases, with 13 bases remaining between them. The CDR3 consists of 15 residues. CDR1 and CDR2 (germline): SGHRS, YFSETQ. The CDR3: CASSLEGRSREKLFF. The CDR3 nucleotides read TGCGCCAGCAGCTTGGAGGGACGGTCTCGTGAAAAACTGTTTTTT.

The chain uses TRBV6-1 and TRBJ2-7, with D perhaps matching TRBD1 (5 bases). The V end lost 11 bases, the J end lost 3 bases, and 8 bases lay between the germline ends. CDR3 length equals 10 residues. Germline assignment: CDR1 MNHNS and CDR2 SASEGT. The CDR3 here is CAVDSYEQYF. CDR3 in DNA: TGTGCCGTCGACAGCTACGAGCAGTACTTC.

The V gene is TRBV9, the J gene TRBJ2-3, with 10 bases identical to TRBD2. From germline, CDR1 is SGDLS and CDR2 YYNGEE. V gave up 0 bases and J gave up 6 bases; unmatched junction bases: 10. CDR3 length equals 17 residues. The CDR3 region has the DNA TGTGCCAGCAGCGTAGCTGGGACTAGCGTTGCTCAGGATACGCAGTATTTT. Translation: CASSVAGTSVAQDTQYF.

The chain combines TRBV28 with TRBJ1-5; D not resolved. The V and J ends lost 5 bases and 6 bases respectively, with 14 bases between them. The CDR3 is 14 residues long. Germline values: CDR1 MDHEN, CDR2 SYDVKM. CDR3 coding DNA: TGTGCCAGCAGTCCGACCAACGGGATTCAGCCCCAGCATTTT. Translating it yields CASSPTNGIQPQHF.